The present TCR beta chain was sequenced within a study of T cell responses to AZD1222 COVID-19 vaccine. Germline values: CDR1 SEHNR, CDR2 FQNEAQ (reference sequence). Trimming cost V 2 bases and J 6 bases, with 19 bases left between them. The CDR3 totals 16 residues. Study-level results: Repertoires in all cases were sampled only once the peak T cell response had passed. Mapped onto spike, vaccine-associated CD4 TCRs spanned it and were dominant at 160-218 and 743-854.

Profiled with immunoSEQ multiplex PCR; TCRdb holds only in-frame clones, not every one. The sample has about 130,000 clones, approximately 85% seen once. Concerning this clone: Its antigen is undetermined.

The chain joins TRBV7-9 to TRBJ1-1, with unresolved D. Sequencing was performed on peripheral blood, taken on day 0 of MenACWY control vaccination. The receptor comes from an adult in good health. CDR3 region: CASSLSAGFGSAEAFF. As DNA, the CDR3 is TGTGCCAGCAGCTTATCAGCGGGCTTCGGTAGTGCTGAAGCTTTCTTT.